The T cell receptor beta chain under discussion was sequenced for a study of cytomegalovirus exposure and HLA in healthy donors. Germline trimming cut 4 bases from V and 6 bases from J; bases unmatched to any gene: 15. This CDR3 contains 18 residues. CDR1 SGDLS and CDR2 YYNGEE come from the germline V gene. Details on this clone: The target antigen is unknown.

13 Jbeta primers and 60 Vbeta primers were used for the PCR. Only in-frame clones appear in the TCRdb table, and some are missing; sequencing was by immunoSEQ multiplex PCR. The sample holds 150,000 to 180,000 clones, approximately 74% seen once. Study outcomes and limitations: 150 or so TCR beta chains were listed as cytomegalovirus-associated. Usually a TCR sequence was rare, but some public TCRs were found in many donors.

The chain carries TRBV9 and TRBJ2-2; TRBD1 agrees at 10 bases. Sequenced: PBMCs. The sequence was collected from a man aged 18-30 years in good health and CMV-seronegative. The CDR3 nucleotides are TGTGCCAGCAGCCCGTCGCAGAGGGACAGGGGTCTGGCCGGGGAGCTGTTTTTT. Amino acid sequence: CASSPSQRDRGLAGELFF.